This T cell receptor (beta chain) comes out of a study of T cell responses to AZD1222 COVID-19 vaccine. There are 15 residues in the CDR3. Between the trimmed V and J ends, which lost 0 bases and 2 bases, there was a span of 8 bases. Germline CDR1 is SGHTA and CDR2 is FQGNSA. Using immunoSEQ multiplex PCR, the repertoire was profiled, and TCRdb retains in-frame clones only, with some absent. The data show about 110,000 clones, 86% seen once. This clone was seen a few times. This TCR came from an adult in good health. The chain uses TRBV7-2 and TRBJ1-5; D gene uncertain. The sample was peripheral blood, taken on day 0 of AZD1222 vaccination. The CDR3 coding sequence is TGTGCCAGCAGCTTAGCTATTGGGGGCAATCAGCCCCAGCATTTT. It translates to CASSLAIGGNQPQHF.